The 27 T cell receptor beta chains listed next were all sequenced from one sample in a study of blood T cell repertoires in COVID-19. Assay: immunoSEQ multiplex PCR; the TCRdb copy retains only in-frame clones and omits some. This sample yields some 80,000 clones, of which roughly 82% are seen a single time; about 12% belongs to the top ten. The sequencing input was peripheral blood. These receptors were taken from a human donor in a cohort sampled during active COVID-19.

The chain carries TRBV2 and TRBJ2-6; 8 nucleotides match TRBD1. Trimming at V came to 5 bases and at J to 1 base, leaving 7 bases not matched to a gene. Germline lookup yields CDR1 SNHLY and CDR2 FYNNEI. This CDR3 contains 17 residues. CDR3 DNA sequence: TGTGCCAGCAGTCCTAGGACAGGGTTTTCTGGGGCCAACGTCCTGACTTTC. It codes for CASSPRTGFSGANVLTF.

The chain is built from TRBV9 and TRBJ1-1; 8 nucleotides line up with TRBD1. V was clipped by 3 bases and J by 2 bases; unmatched bases: 12. The CDR3 contains 17 residues. The germline V gene has CDR1 SGDLS and CDR2 YYNGEE. CDR3 residues: CASSGGTGRRVNTEAFF. As DNA, the CDR3 is TGTGCCAGCAGCGGAGGGACAGGCCGACGGGTCAACACTGAAGCTTTCTTT.

The chain couples TRBV30 to TRBJ1-5; perhaps TRBD1 as D (5 bases). Germline loops: CDR1 GTSNPN, CDR2 SVGIG (reference sequence). This CDR3 has 12 residues. The V gene lost 8 bases and the J gene lost 5 bases, with 13 bases spanning the gap. The CDR3 reads CAAGESHQPQHF. The CDR3 DNA reads as TGTGCCGCGGGGGAGTCCCATCAGCCCCAGCATTTT.

This clone was counted only a few times. The chain employs TRBV7-2 and TRBJ1-1; 10 nucleotides line up with TRBD1. This CDR3 region has 15 residues. Germline loops: CDR1 SGHTA, CDR2 FQGNSA. The ends lost 3 bases at V and 4 bases at J; junction bases unmatched: 5. For the CDR3, the DNA is TGTGCCAGCAGCTTCGACAGGGGGCTAGGCACTGAAGCTTTCTTT. Its protein product is CASSFDRGLGTEAFF.

The rearrangement links TRBV9 to TRBJ1-4, with TRBD1 matching over 7 bases. Germline loops: CDR1 SGDLS, CDR2 YYNGEE. Losses at the gene ends were 1 base for V and 2 bases for J; bases not matched to a gene: 5. The CDR3 is 16 residues long. The DNA of the CDR3 is TGTGCCAGCAGCGTATCAGGGGGACATACTAATGAAAAACTGTTTTTT. It is translated as CASSVSGGHTNEKLFF. The whole variable domain, filled in from reference TRBV9 and TRBJ1-4, reads DSGVTQTPKHLITATGQRVTLRCSPRSGDLSVYWYQQSLDQGLQFLIQYYNGEERAKGNILERFSAQQFPDLHSELNLSSLELGDSALYFCASSVSGGHTNEKLFFGSGTQLSVL.

The V gene is TRBV5-1, the J gene TRBJ1-1; 8 bases agree with TRBD1. The V gene's germline CDR1 is SGHRS and CDR2 YFSETQ. V lost 0 bases and J lost 7; bases outside the gene matches: 8. The CDR3 runs to 15 residues. The CDR3 coding sequence is TGCGCCAGCAGCTTGGGGCAGGGGGCGGGGGTTGAAGCTTTCTTT. It specifies CASSLGQGAGVEAFF.

This clone was detected once. This sequence joins TRBV10-3 and TRBJ1-2; D is perhaps TRBD1 (5 bases). Germline values: CDR1 ENHRY, CDR2 SYGVKD. CDR3 size: 13 residues. The V gene lost 4 bases and the J gene lost 8 bases, with 14 bases spanning the gap. The CDR3 spells CAISGRDSKGYTF. The DNA of the CDR3 is TGTGCCATCAGTGGCAGGGATTCCAAAGGCTACACCTTC.

This chain connects TRBV7-8 to TRBJ1-2, with TRBD1 matching 8 bases. V was pared by 5 bases and J by 5 bases, with 10 bases of the junction left unmatched. This CDR3 region has 15 residues. Germline loops: CDR1 SGHVS, CDR2 FQNEAQ. CDR3 DNA: TGTGCCAGCAGCATGCCGGGACAGGAGCTATATGGCTACACCTTC. This gives the protein CASSMPGQELYGYTF.

The chain uses TRBV25-1 and TRBJ2-2; 8 bases line up with TRBD2. Germline CDR1 and CDR2: MGHDK and SYGVNS. The CDR3 loop spans 14 amino acids. The trim removed 8 bases at V and 0 bases at J, leaving 2 bases unmatched. CDR3 residues: CASRRGANTGELFF. The CDR3 nucleotides read TGTGCCAGCCGGCGGGGGGCGAACACCGGGGAGCTGTTTTTT.

The genes are TRBV4-1 and TRBJ1-5; D is ambiguous. This CDR3 contains 15 residues. Germline lookup yields CDR1 MGHRA and CDR2 YSYEKL. Trimming pared 6 bases from V and 7 bases from J, leaving 19 bases between. The CDR3 DNA follows: TGCGCCAGCAGAATAGCCAATCGGGGTCGGCAGCCCCAGCATTTT. Its protein product is CASRIANRGRQPQHF.

This chain uses TRBV11-2 with TRBJ2-5; D is ambiguous. Trimming shortened V by 1 base and J by 3 bases, and 15 bases separated the two germline ends. CDR3 length: 16 amino acids. Germline-derived CDR1 and CDR2 are SGHAT and FQNNGV. The CDR3 DNA follows: TGTGCCAGCAGCTTAGGTGTGGTTGTTACAGAAGAGACCCAGTACTTC. Encoded protein: CASSLGVVVTEETQYF.

The chain couples TRBV5-1 to TRBJ1-1; 8 nucleotides align to TRBD1. Germline trimming cut 5 bases from V and 3 bases from J; bases unmatched to any gene: 6. This CDR3 comprises 14 residues. Germline V lookup: CDR1 SGHRS, CDR2 YFSETQ. In DNA, the CDR3 is TGCGCCAGCAGGGAAGGACAGGGTTACACTGAAGCTTTCTTT. It specifies CASREGQGYTEAFF.

The chain is built from TRBV27 and TRBJ1-1; the D gene is possibly TRBD1 (5 bases). This CDR3 contains 14 residues. Trimming removed 2 bases from V and 6 bases from J, with 13 bases in between. Germline values: CDR1 MNHEY, CDR2 SMNVEV (reference sequence). The CDR3 loop is CASSLRTQGSEAFF. The CDR3 DNA follows: TGTGCCAGCAGTTTAAGGACCCAGGGTTCTGAAGCTTTCTTT.

The rearrangement joins TRBV18 to TRBJ1-1; a weak D match, TRBD1 (6 bases). Germline V gene sequence: CDR1 KGHSH, CDR2 LQKENI. This CDR3 is 15 amino acids long. Trimming shortened V by 1 base and J by 1 base, and 10 bases separated the two germline ends. Here the CDR3 reads CASSPQGGENTEAFF. In nucleotides, the CDR3 is TGTGCCAGCTCACCACAGGGGGGGGAGAACACTGAAGCTTTCTTT. Using reference TRBV18 and TRBJ1-1 for the parts outside the CDR3, the full variable domain is NAGVMQNPRHLVRRRGQEARLRCSPMKGHSHVYWYRQLPEEGLKFMVYLQKENIIDESGMPKERFSAEFPKEGPSILRIQQVVRGDSAAYFCASSPQGGENTEAFFGQGTRLTVV.

The CDR3: CASTPYASGSNEQFF. The CDR3 nucleotides are TGCGCCAGCACCCCTTACGCTAGCGGGAGCAATGAGCAGTTCTTC. The gene calls are TRBV5-1 and TRBJ2-1; TRBD2 matches at 10 bases. The CDR3 has 15 amino acids. The ends lost 6 bases at V and 6 bases at J; junction bases unmatched: 9. The germline V gene encodes CDR1 SGHRS and CDR2 YFSETQ.

The V and J genes are TRBV2 and TRBJ1-5; D gene uncertain. Trimming pared 3 bases from V and 0 bases from J, leaving 9 bases between. The CDR3 spans 15 residues. Germline values: CDR1 SNHLY, CDR2 FYNNEI. The CDR3: CASSEYGYSNQPQHF. CDR3 DNA: TGTGCCAGCAGTGAGTACGGTTATAGCAATCAGCCCCAGCATTTT.

This clone has a single count. The chain combines TRBV28 with TRBJ2-3, with D maybe TRBD1 (6 bases). The germline V and J ends were trimmed by 0 bases and 6 bases, with 13 bases remaining between them. Germline V gene sequence: CDR1 MDHEN, CDR2 SYDVKM. The CDR3 runs to 15 residues. CDR3 coding DNA: TGTGCCAGCAGTTTATGGTCCCTGGGGGCCGATACGCAGTATTTT. It translates to CASSLWSLGADTQYF.

The chain is built from TRBV18 and TRBJ2-2, with D unclear. The V gene's germline CDR1 is KGHSH and CDR2 LQKENI. The CDR3 is 14 amino acids. Trimming pared 0 bases from V and 4 bases from J, leaving 6 bases between. The CDR3 protein is CASSPPSLTGELFF. CDR3 coding DNA: TGTGCCAGCTCACCACCATCACTCACCGGGGAGCTGTTTTTT.

The chain combines TRBV28 with TRBJ2-2; D might be TRBD2 (6 bases). The CDR3 length is 15 residues. V gave up 6 bases and J gave up 2 bases, with 13 bases separating them. Per the germline V gene, CDR1 is MDHEN and CDR2 is SYDVKM. The CDR3 reads CASRPAGGNTGELFF. The CDR3 DNA sequence: TGTGCCAGCAGACCCGCCGGGGGTAACACCGGGGAGCTGTTTTTT.

V is TRBV6-5 and J is TRBJ2-3; unclear D gene. The CDR3 is 14 amino acids. Trimming left V 7 bases short and J 1 base short, with 12 bases between. Germline V CDR1 and CDR2: MNHEY, SVGAGI. The CDR3, as DNA: TGTGCCAGCACCTTCGCCCGGGGCACAGATACGCAGTATTTT. Translated: CASTFARGTDTQYF.

The gene calls are TRBV7-3 and TRBJ1-1; a weak D match, TRBD1 (5 bases). Between the trimmed V and J ends, which lost 5 bases and 2 bases, there was a span of 9 bases. The CDR3 is 13 amino acids. Germline assignment: CDR1 SGHTA and CDR2 FQGTGA. This CDR3 reads CASSPGINTEAFF. The CDR3 nucleotides are TGTGCCAGCAGCCCAGGGATTAACACTGAAGCTTTCTTT. Filled out from reference TRBV7-3 and TRBJ1-1, the complete variable domain reads GAGVSQTPSNKVTEKGKYVELRCDPISGHTALYWYRQSLGQGPEFLIYFQGTGAADDSGLPNDRFFAVRPEGSVSTLKIQRTERGDSAVYLCASSPGINTEAFFGQGTRLTVV.

The chain recombines TRBV18 with TRBJ2-7; D possibly corresponds to TRBD1 (8 bases). Trimming removed 2 bases from V and 5 bases from J, with 16 bases in between. Germline V gives CDR1 KGHSH, CDR2 LQKENI. This CDR3 contains 15 residues. DNA for the CDR3: TGTGCCAGCTCACCATGGACAGGGAGGGAAAACGAGCAGTACTTC. It specifies CASSPWTGRENEQYF.

This chain links TRBV30 with TRBJ1-4; 11 bases agree with TRBD1. The trim removed 4 bases at V and 8 bases at J, leaving 3 bases unmatched. CDR3 length: 13 amino acids. CDR1 and CDR2 (germline): GTSNPN, SVGIG (reference sequence). The CDR3 DNA reads as TGTGCCTGGATCGGGACAGGGGGAGAAAAACTGTTTTTT. Its protein is CAWIGTGGEKLFF.

The chain carries TRBV5-1 and TRBJ2-1; 7 nucleotides align to TRBD1. This CDR3 is 14 amino acids long. With 1 base clipped from V and 8 bases from J, the junction kept 6 bases outside the gene matches. CDR1 is SGHRS and CDR2 is YFSETQ in the germline V gene. CDR3 protein: CASSLRGQGDEQFF. DNA for the CDR3: TGCGCCAGCAGCTTGAGAGGGCAGGGGGATGAGCAGTTCTTC.

This clone was seen more than once but under ten times. This sequence joins TRBV6-5 and TRBJ2-7; the D gene is possibly TRBD1 (6 bases). This CDR3 has 13 residues. Trimming stripped 6 bases from V and 3 bases from J, with 12 bases between. CDR1 is MNHEY, CDR2 SVGAGI, per germline. The CDR3 reads CASRGDTHYEQYF. The CDR3 DNA reads TGTGCCAGCAGGGGGGACACCCACTACGAGCAGTACTTC.

The gene calls are TRBV11-2 and TRBJ2-3, with TRBD2 identical over 11 bases. CDR1 SGHAT and CDR2 FQNNGV come from the germline V gene. The CDR3 is 16 residues long. The J segment lost 1 base and the V segment lost 3 bases, leaving 3 bases of the junction unmatched. The CDR3 is CASSFSGRARTDTQYF. The DNA for the CDR3 is TGTGCCAGCAGCTTTAGCGGGAGGGCCCGCACAGATACGCAGTATTTT.

The chain has TRBV6-5 and TRBJ2-7, with D tentatively TRBD1 (6 bases). Germline V lookup: CDR1 MNHEY, CDR2 SVGAGI. The CDR3 is 12 residues long. The ends were cut back, 6 bases at V and 6 bases at J, with 12 bases in the middle. CDR3 sequence: CASRPRRGEQYF. CDR3 nucleotides: TGTGCCAGCAGGCCCCGCAGGGGCGAGCAGTACTTC.